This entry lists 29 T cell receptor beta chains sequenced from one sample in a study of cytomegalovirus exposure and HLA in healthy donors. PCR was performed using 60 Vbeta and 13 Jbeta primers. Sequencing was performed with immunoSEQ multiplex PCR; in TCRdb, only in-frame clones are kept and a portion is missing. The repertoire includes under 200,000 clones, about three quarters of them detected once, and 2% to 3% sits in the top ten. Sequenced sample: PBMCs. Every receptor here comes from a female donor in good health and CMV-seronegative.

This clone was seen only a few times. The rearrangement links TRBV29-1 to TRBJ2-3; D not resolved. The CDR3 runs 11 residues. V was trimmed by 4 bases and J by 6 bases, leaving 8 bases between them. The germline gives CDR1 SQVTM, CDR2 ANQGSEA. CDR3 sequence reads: CSVGESDTQYF. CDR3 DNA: TGCAGCGTTGGAGAGTCGGATACGCAGTATTTT.

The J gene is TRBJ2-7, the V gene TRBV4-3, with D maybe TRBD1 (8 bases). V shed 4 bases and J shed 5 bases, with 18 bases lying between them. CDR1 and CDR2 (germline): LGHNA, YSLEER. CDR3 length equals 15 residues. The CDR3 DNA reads TGCGCCAGCAGCCCAGCCCACAGGGGGGGTGACGAGCAGTACTTC. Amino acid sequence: CASSPAHRGGDEQYF.

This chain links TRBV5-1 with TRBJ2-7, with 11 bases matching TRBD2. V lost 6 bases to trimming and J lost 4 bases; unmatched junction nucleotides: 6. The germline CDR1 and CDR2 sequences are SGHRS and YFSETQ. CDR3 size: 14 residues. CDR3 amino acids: CASTNSGGGYEQYF. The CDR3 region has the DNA TGCGCCAGCACTAATAGCGGGGGGGGTTACGAGCAGTACTTC.

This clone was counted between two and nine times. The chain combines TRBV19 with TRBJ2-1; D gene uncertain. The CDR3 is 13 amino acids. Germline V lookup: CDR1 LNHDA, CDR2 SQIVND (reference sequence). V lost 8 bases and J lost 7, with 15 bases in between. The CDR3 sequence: CASSSESGNEQFF. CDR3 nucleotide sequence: TGTGCCAGTTCTTCGGAGTCTGGTAATGAGCAGTTCTTC.

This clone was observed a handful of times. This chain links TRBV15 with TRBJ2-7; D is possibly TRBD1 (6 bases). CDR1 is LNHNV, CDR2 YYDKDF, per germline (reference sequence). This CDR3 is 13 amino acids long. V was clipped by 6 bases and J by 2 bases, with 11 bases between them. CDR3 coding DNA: TGTGCCACCAGGGGGACATCCACCTACGAGCAGTACTTC. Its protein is CATRGTSTYEQYF.

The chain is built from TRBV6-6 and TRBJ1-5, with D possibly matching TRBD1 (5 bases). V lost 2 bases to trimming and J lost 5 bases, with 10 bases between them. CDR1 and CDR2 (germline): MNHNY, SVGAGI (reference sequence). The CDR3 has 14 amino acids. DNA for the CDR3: TGTGCCAGCAGTTACCGGGGAGGGGATCAGCCCCAGCATTTT. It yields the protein CASSYRGGDQPQHF.

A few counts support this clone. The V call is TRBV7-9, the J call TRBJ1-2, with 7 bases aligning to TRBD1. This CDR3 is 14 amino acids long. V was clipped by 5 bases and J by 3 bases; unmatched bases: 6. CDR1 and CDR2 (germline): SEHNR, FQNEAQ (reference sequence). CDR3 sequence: CASSAGDSDYGYTF. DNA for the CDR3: TGTGCCAGCAGCGCCGGGGACAGCGACTATGGCTACACCTTC.

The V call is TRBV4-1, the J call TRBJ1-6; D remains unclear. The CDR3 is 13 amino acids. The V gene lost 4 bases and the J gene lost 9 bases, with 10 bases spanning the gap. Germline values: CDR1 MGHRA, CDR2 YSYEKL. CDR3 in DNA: TGCGCCAGCAGCCCCCGGACTAGTTCACCCCTCCACTTT. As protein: CASSPRTSSPLHF.

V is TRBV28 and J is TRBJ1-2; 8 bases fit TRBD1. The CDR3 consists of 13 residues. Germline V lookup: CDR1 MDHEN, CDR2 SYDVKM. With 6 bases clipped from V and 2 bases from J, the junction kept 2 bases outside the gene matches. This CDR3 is CASSRTGNYGYTF. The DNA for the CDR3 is TGTGCCAGCAGCAGGACAGGGAACTATGGCTACACCTTC.

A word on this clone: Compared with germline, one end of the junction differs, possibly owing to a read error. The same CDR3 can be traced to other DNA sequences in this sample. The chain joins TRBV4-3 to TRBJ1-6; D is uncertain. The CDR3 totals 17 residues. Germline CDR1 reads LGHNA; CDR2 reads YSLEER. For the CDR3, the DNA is TGCGCCAGCAGCCAAGGGTCGTACAGTTCCTATAATTCACCCCTCCACTTC. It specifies CASSQGSYSSYNSPLHF.

The CDR3 here is CASSLTSYEQYF. Here the CDR3 DNA reads TGCGCCAGCAGCTTGACTTCCTACGAGCAGTACTTC. V is TRBV5-1 and J is TRBJ2-7; D gene ambiguous. The CDR3 loop spans 12 amino acids. CDR1 and CDR2 from the germline V gene are SGHRS and YFSETQ. Trimming shortened V by 1 base and J by 1 base, and 3 bases separated the two germline ends.

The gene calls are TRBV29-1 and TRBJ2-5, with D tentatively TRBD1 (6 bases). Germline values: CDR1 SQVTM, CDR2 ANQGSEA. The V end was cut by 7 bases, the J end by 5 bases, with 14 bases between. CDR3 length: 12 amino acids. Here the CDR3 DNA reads TGCAGCGGAAGGGGGTCTCACGAGACCCAGTACTTC. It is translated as CSGRGSHETQYF.

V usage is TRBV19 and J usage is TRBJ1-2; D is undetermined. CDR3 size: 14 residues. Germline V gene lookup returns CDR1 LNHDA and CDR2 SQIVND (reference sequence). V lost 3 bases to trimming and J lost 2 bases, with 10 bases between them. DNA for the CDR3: TGTGCCAGTAGTATGGGAGGGCGCAACTATGGCTACACCTTC. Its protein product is CASSMGGRNYGYTF.

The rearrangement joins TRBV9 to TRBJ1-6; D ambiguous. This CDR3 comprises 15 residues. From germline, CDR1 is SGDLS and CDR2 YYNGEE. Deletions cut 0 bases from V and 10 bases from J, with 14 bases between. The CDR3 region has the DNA TGTGCCAGCAGCGTAGATCCGGGGTCTGTGTCACCCCTCCACTTT. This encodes CASSVDPGSVSPLHF. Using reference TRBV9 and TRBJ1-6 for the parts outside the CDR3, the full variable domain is DSGVTQTPKHLITATGQRVTLRCSPRSGDLSVYWYQQSLDQGLQFLIQYYNGEERAKGNILERFSAQQFPDLHSELNLSSLELGDSALYFCASSVDPGSVSPLHFGNGTRLTVT.

The CDR3 DNA reads TGCAGCGCCCAGACTAGCGGCACAGATACGCAGTATTTT. This gives the protein CSAQTSGTDTQYF. This chain uses TRBV29-1 with TRBJ2-3, with TRBD2 identical over 8 bases. The CDR3 loop spans 13 amino acids. J lost 1 base, V lost 7 bases, and 4 bases had no gene match. Looked up from germline, CDR1 is SQVTM and CDR2 is ANQGSEA.

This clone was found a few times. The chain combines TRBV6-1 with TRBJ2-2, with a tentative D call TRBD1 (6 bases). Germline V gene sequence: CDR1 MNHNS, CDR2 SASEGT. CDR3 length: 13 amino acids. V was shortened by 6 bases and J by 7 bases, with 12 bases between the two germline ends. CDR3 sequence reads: CASRPQGIGELFF. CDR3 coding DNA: TGTGCCAGCAGACCCCAGGGGATCGGGGAGCTGTTTTTT.

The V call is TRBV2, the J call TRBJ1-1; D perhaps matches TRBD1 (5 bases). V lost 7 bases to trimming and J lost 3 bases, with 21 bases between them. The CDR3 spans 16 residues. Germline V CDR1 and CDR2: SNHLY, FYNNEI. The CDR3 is CASTGYDISRHTEAFF. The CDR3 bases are TGTGCCAGCACAGGGTACGACATAAGCCGGCACACTGAAGCTTTCTTT.

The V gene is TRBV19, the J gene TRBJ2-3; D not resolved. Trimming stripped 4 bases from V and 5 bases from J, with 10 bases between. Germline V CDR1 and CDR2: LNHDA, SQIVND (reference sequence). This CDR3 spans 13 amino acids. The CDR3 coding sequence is TGTGCCAGTAGTAAGCAACGCCGAGATACGCAGTATTTT. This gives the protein CASSKQRRDTQYF.

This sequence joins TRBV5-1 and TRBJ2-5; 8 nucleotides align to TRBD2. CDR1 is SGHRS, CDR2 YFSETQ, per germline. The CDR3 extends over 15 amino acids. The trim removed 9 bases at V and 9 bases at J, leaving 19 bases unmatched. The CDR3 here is CATSRWRGDPGAQYF. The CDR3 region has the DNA TGCGCCACCTCACGGTGGCGGGGGGACCCAGGGGCCCAGTACTTC.

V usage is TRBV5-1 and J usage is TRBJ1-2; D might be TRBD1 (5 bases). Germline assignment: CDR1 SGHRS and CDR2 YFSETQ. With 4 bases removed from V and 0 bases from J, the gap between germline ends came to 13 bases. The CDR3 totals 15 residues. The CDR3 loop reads CASSRGVGSNYGYTF. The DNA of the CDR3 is TGCGCCAGCAGCCGGGGGGTAGGGTCTAACTATGGCTACACCTTC.

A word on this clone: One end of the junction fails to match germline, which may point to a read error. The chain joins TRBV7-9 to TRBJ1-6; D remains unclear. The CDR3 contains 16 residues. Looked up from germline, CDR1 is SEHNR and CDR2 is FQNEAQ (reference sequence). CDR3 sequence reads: CSSSPIGGGNNSPLHF. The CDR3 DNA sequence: TGTTCCAGCAGCCCGATTGGAGGAGGGAATAATTCACCCCTCCACTTT.

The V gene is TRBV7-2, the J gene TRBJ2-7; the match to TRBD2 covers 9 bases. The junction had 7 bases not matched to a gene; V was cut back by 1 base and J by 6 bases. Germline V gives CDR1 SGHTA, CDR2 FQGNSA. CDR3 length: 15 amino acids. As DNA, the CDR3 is TGTGCCAGCAGCTTAGGGGCGGGAGGGCCGGGCGAGCAGTACTTC. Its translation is CASSLGAGGPGEQYF.

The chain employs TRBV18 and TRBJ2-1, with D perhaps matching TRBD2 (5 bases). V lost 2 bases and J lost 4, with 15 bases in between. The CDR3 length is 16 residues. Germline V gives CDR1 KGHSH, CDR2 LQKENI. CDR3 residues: CASSPIELRRYNEQFF. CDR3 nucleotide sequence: TGTGCCAGCTCACCAATAGAATTAAGGAGGTACAATGAGCAGTTCTTC.

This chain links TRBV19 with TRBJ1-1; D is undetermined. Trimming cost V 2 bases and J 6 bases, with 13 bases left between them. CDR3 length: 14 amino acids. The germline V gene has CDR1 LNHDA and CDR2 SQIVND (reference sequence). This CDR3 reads CASSIKIGYPEAFF. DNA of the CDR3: TGTGCCAGTAGTATAAAGATCGGGTATCCTGAAGCTTTCTTT.

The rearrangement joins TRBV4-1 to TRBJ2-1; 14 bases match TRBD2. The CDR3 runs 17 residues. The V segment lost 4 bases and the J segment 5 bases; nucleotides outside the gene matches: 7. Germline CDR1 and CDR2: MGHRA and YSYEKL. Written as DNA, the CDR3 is TGCGCCAGCAGCCCGAAGGGACTAGCGGGAGACCACAATGAGCAGTTCTTC. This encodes CASSPKGLAGDHNEQFF.

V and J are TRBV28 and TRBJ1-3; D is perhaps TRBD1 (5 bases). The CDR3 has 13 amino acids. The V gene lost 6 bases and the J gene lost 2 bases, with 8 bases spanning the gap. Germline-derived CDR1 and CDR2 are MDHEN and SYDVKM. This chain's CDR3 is CASRGVPGNTIYF. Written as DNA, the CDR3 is TGTGCCAGCAGAGGGGTTCCTGGAAACACCATATATTTT.

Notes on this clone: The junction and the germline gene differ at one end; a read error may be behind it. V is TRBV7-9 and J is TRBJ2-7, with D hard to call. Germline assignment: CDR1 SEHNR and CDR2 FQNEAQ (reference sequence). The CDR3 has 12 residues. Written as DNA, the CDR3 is TGTTCCAGCAGCTTAGCCGTTTACGAGCAGTACTTC. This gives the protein CSSSLAVYEQYF.

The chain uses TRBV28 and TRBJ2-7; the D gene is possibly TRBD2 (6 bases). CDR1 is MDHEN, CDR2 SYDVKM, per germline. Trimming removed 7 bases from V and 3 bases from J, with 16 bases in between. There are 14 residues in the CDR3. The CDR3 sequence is CASNRDAGYYEQYF. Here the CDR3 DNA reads TGTGCCAGCAACCGGGACGCGGGATACTACGAGCAGTACTTC. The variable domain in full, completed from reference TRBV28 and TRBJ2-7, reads DVKVTQSSRYLVKRTGEKVFLECVQDMDHENMFWYRQDPGLGLRLIYFSYDVKMKEKGDIPEGYSVSREKKERFSLILESASTNQTSMYLCASNRDAGYYEQYFGPGTRLTVT.

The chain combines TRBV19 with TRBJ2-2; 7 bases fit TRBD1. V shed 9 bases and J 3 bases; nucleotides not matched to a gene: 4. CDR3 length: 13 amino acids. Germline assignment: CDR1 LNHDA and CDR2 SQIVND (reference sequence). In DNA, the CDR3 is TGTGCCAGCACAGGGGAGTACACCGGGGAGCTGTTTTTT. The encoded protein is CASTGEYTGELFF.